The source of this TCR beta chain is a study of blood T cell repertoires in COVID-19. The CDR3 contains 15 residues. Per the germline V gene, CDR1 is SGHAT and CDR2 is FQNNGV. V lost 4 bases and J lost 5, with 17 bases in between. Cohorts were assigned according to the clinical history that participants reported. In the original analysis: Reference gene primer amplification gave estimated nucleated cell counts. Assay: immunoSEQ multiplex PCR; the TCRdb copy retains only in-frame clones and omits some. The V and J calls and clone size come from that table; D and trimming were worked out from the DNA. The data contain about 500,000 clones, about 90% of them seen just once; the ten biggest clones take up 0.7%.

The V gene is TRBV11-2, the J gene TRBJ1-2, with D perhaps matching TRBD1 (5 bases). The clonotype was recovered from a woman between 18 and 30 years old who had recovered from COVID-19. The specimen was PBMCs or T cells enriched from blood (not recorded which). CDR3: CASSSPGVEGYGYTF. CDR3 DNA sequence: TGTGCCAGCAGCTCACCGGGGGTCGAGGGGTATGGCTACACCTTC.